Reported below is one T cell receptor beta chain. What it recognizes is unknown. Primers included in the PCR were 60 Vbeta and 13 Jbeta primers. Generated by immunoSEQ multiplex PCR, the TCRdb table keeps only in-frame clones and is missing some. The sample consists of about 140,000 clones, 75% of them appearing once. CDR3 size: 13 residues. The germline gives CDR1 SNHLY, CDR2 FYNNEI. V was cut by 8 bases and J by 2 bases, with 10 bases left in between. This sample stems from a study of cytomegalovirus exposure and HLA in healthy donors. Whole-study findings and limits: Reported performance of the classifier showed diagnosis of cytomegalovirus status with high specificity and sensitivity.

This clonotype originated in a middle-aged man in good health and CMV-seronegative. The chain is built from TRBV2 and TRBJ2-1; tentative D call: TRBD2 (5 bases). The source material was PBMCs. CDR3 sequence (DNA): TGTGCCAGCGGTTTGCGGGCCTACAATGAGCAGTTCTTC. It codes for CASGLRAYNEQFF.